This passage covers 32 T cell receptor beta chains from one sample sequenced in a study of cytomegalovirus exposure and HLA in healthy donors. The study ran its PCR with 60 Vbeta and 13 Jbeta primers. Libraries were prepared by immunoSEQ multiplex PCR; TCRdb keeps only in-frame clonotypes and omits some of them. In the table there are fewer than 200,000 clones, 70% to 80% of which are singletons. The sequenced sample was PBMCs. Source of these receptors: a man aged 40-49 years in good health and CMV-seronegative.

This clone was observed a handful of times. DNA for the CDR3: TGTGCCAGCAGTCACGATCGGACAGGGCGGGAGACCCAGTACTTC. Encoded protein: CASSHDRTGRETQYF. This chain uses TRBV2 with TRBJ2-5, with TRBD1 matching 8 bases. The ends lost 5 bases at V and 5 bases at J; junction bases unmatched: 10. The CDR3 loop spans 15 amino acids. Per the germline V gene, CDR1 is SNHLY and CDR2 is FYNNEI.

This clone was counted only a few times. CDR3 sequence (DNA): TGTGCCAGCAGCGTAGCCCTTAGCGGGAGAACCAATGAGCAGTTCTTC. This translates into CASSVALSGRTNEQFF. V is TRBV9 and J is TRBJ2-1; 9 nucleotides align to TRBD2. V lost 0 bases and J lost 6; bases outside the gene matches: 7. The CDR3 has 16 amino acids. Looked up from germline, CDR1 is SGDLS and CDR2 is YYNGEE.

In its sample, this clone was seen a few times. The chain links TRBV7-6 to TRBJ2-7, with TRBD1 identical over 8 bases. Germline values: CDR1 SGHVS, CDR2 FNYEAQ. This CDR3 has 17 amino acids. With V trimmed by 4 bases and J by 4 bases, 15 bases remained unmatched. The CDR3 DNA is TGTGCCAGCAGCTCGAGAGGGACAGGTTCCCCTCGGTACGAGCAGTACTTC. Its protein is CASSSRGTGSPRYEQYF. The whole variable domain, filled in from reference TRBV7-6 and TRBJ2-7, reads GAGVSQSPRYKVTKRGQDVALRCDPISGHVSLYWYRQALGQGPEFLTYFNYEAQQDKSGLPNDRFSAERPEGSISTLTIQRTEQRDSAMYRCASSSRGTGSPRYEQYFGPGTRLTVT.

The V gene is TRBV19, the J gene TRBJ2-1; 11 bases are shared with TRBD2. The CDR3 contains 17 residues. Trimming at V came to 3 bases and at J to 7 bases, leaving 11 bases not matched to a gene. Germline V gene sequence: CDR1 LNHDA, CDR2 SQIVND (reference sequence). In nucleotides, the CDR3 is TGTGCCAGTAGTATGGGTTTACTAGCGGGAGTAAAAAATGAGCAGTTCTTC. This translates into CASSMGLLAGVKNEQFF.

V gene TRBV7-2 combines with J gene TRBJ1-3, with 9 bases matching TRBD1. This CDR3 is built from 16 residues. Germline V lookup: CDR1 SGHTA, CDR2 FQGNSA. The ends lost 5 bases at V and 2 bases at J; junction bases unmatched: 7. CDR3 sequence reads: CASSRNGQGTGNTIYF. The CDR3 bases are TGTGCCAGCAGCAGGAACGGACAGGGGACTGGAAACACCATATATTTT.

This chain links TRBV5-6 with TRBJ2-7, with unresolved D. The ends were cut back, 4 bases at V and 0 bases at J, with 8 bases in the middle. In germline, CDR1 is SGHDT, CDR2 YYEEEE. The CDR3 has 13 amino acids. This chain's CDR3 is CASSPESSYEQYF. The CDR3 nucleotides are TGTGCCAGCAGCCCTGAGAGCTCCTACGAGCAGTACTTC.

The J gene is TRBJ1-5, the V gene TRBV4-1; a weak D match, TRBD1 (5 bases). Germline CDR1 and CDR2: MGHRA and YSYEKL. The CDR3 contains 16 residues. The germline V and J ends were trimmed by 0 bases and 3 bases, with 12 bases remaining between them. This chain's CDR3 is CASSQERGGHNQPQHF. The CDR3 DNA reads as TGCGCCAGCAGCCAAGAACGGGGGGGTCACAATCAGCCCCAGCATTTT.

The J gene is TRBJ1-5, the V gene TRBV6-4; TRBD1 might be the D (5 bases). Germline CDR1 reads MRHNA; CDR2 reads SNTAGT. V shed 4 bases and J shed 4 bases, with 8 bases lying between them. This CDR3 is 13 amino acids long. CDR3 residues: CASSVEGNQPQHF. In DNA form, the CDR3 reads TGTGCCAGCAGTGTGGAGGGGAATCAGCCCCAGCATTTT.

The V call is TRBV28, the J call TRBJ1-2, with TRBD1 matching over 9 bases. The CDR3 loop spans 15 amino acids. The V gene's germline CDR1 is MDHEN and CDR2 SYDVKM. J was trimmed by 1 base and V by 6 bases; bases with no gene match: 6. The CDR3 loop reads CASRYRDRDNYGYTF. The CDR3, as DNA: TGTGCCAGCAGGTACCGGGACAGGGATAACTATGGCTACACCTTC.

The chain carries TRBV2 and TRBJ1-1; 7 bases align to TRBD1. J gave up 1 base and V 5 bases, and 10 bases lay outside the gene matches. CDR3 length equals 16 residues. Per germline, CDR1 SNHLY and CDR2 FYNNEI. The CDR3 coding sequence is TGTGCCAGCAGTCAACGCCCGACAGGGTCGAACACTGAAGCTTTCTTT. Translation: CASSQRPTGSNTEAFF.

V usage is TRBV13 and J usage is TRBJ2-5, with 14 bases identical to TRBD2. The J call may be mistaken, given a closer DNA end match to TRBJ2-7. The CDR3 is made up of 14 amino acids. The germline gives CDR1 PRHDT, CDR2 FYEKMQ (reference sequence). The CDR3 loop reads CATRTSGRRYEQYF. CDR3 nucleotides: TGTGCCACCCGGACTAGCGGGAGGAGGTACGAGCAGTACTTC.

This rearrangement joins TRBV6-6 to TRBJ2-5; the match to TRBD1 covers 10 bases. The DNA matches TRBJ2-7 better at its end, which makes the J call doubtful. Germline V lookup: CDR1 MNHNY, CDR2 SVGAGI (reference sequence). The CDR3 sequence is 15 residues long. CDR3 sequence: CASSYSGTGEFEQYF. Written as DNA, the CDR3 is TGTGCCAGCAGTTATTCCGGGACAGGGGAATTCGAGCAGTACTTC.

The chain joins TRBV5-1 to TRBJ2-5; 8 bases align to TRBD1. Germline loops: CDR1 SGHRS, CDR2 YFSETQ. Trimming removed 0 bases from V and 5 bases from J; junction bases left unmatched: 9. CDR3 length: 16 amino acids. The DNA of the CDR3 is TGCGCCAGCAGCTTGGAACCCGCAGGGGGCAGGGAGACCCAGTACTTC. Translation: CASSLEPAGGRETQYF.

This clone was picked up one time. The chain has TRBV9 and TRBJ2-1; perhaps TRBD2 as D (6 bases). The CDR3 length is 16 residues. Germline-derived CDR1 and CDR2 are SGDLS and YYNGEE. Trimming took off 4 bases at V and 7 bases at J, with 21 bases between the two ends. The CDR3 region has the DNA TGTGCCAGCAGCCCCTGGTCGGTAGCGGAACATAATGAGCAGTTCTTC. Translating it yields CASSPWSVAEHNEQFF.

The rearrangement links TRBV9 to TRBJ2-3, with TRBD2 as a possible D gene (5 bases). The ends were cut back, 6 bases at V and 0 bases at J, with 14 bases in the middle. This CDR3 has 15 residues. Germline assignment: CDR1 SGDLS and CDR2 YYNGEE. The CDR3: CASTTGRSSTDTQYF. The CDR3 DNA reads TGTGCCAGCACCACGGGAAGATCTAGCACAGATACGCAGTATTTT.

The chain uses TRBV18 and TRBJ2-3; no reliable D call. V gave up 3 bases and J gave up 2 bases, with 15 bases separating them. CDR3 length: 16 amino acids. Per the germline V gene, CDR1 is KGHSH and CDR2 is LQKENI. The DNA of the CDR3 is TGTGCCAGCTCACCGCAGGCTGGGCCTATCACAGATACGCAGTATTTT. It specifies CASSPQAGPITDTQYF.

The CDR3 DNA follows: TGTGCCAGCAGCGCTACCCGGGAGGCCTACAATGAGCAGTTCTTC. Its translation: CASSATREAYNEQFF. The chain links TRBV6-4 to TRBJ2-1; 7 nucleotides align to TRBD2. V lost 6 bases to trimming and J lost 2 bases; unmatched junction nucleotides: 7. Germline assignment: CDR1 MRHNA and CDR2 SNTAGT. This CDR3 is 15 amino acids long.

CDR3 coding DNA: TGTGCTAGTGCCTTTGGTTTGGGGCTCGACAATGAGCAGTTCTTC. It yields the protein CASAFGLGLDNEQFF. The V call is TRBV12-5, the J call TRBJ2-1; perhaps TRBD1 as D (5 bases). The germline V gene encodes CDR1 LGHNT and CDR2 FRNRAP. The CDR3 has 15 residues. Trimming cost V 7 bases and J 5 bases, with 18 bases left between them.

A few counts support this clone. V gene TRBV7-2 combines with J gene TRBJ2-3; possible D gene TRBD2, 6 bases. Germline V CDR1 and CDR2: SGHTA, FQGNSA. The CDR3 loop spans 14 amino acids. V lost 3 bases, J lost 4 bases, and 11 bases lay in between. For the CDR3, the DNA is TGTGCCAGCAGCTTCGGGAGTTCCGCAGATACGCAGTATTTT. As protein: CASSFGSSADTQYF. The variable domain in full, completed from reference TRBV7-2 and TRBJ2-3, reads GAGVSQSPSNKVTEKGKDVELRCDPISGHTALYWYRQSLGQGLEFLIYFQGNSAPDKSGLPSDRFSAERTGGSVSTLTIQRTQQEDSAVYLCASSFGSSADTQYFGPGTRLTVL.

This chain links TRBV4-3 with TRBJ2-7; D remains ambiguous. CDR1 is LGHNA and CDR2 is YSLEER in the germline V gene. The V end lost 3 bases, the J end lost 0 bases, and 12 bases lay between the germline ends. CDR3 length equals 15 residues. CDR3 DNA sequence: TGCGCCAGCAGCCAGTCCCCGAGGAACTCCTACGAGCAGTACTTC. It yields the protein CASSQSPRNSYEQYF.

V is TRBV7-2 and J is TRBJ2-5; tentative D call: TRBD1 (5 bases). The CDR3 covers 15 residues. The V end was cut by 1 base, the J end by 5 bases, with 14 bases between. In germline, CDR1 is SGHTA, CDR2 FQGNSA. The CDR3 DNA follows: TGTGCCAGCAGCTTAGGGTCAGGGCTACTTGAGACCCAGTACTTC. Translated, it gives CASSLGSGLLETQYF.

This sequence joins TRBV7-6 and TRBJ2-1, with 10 bases aligning to TRBD1. The V segment lost 5 bases and the J segment 5 bases; nucleotides outside the gene matches: 12. Germline V gives CDR1 SGHVS, CDR2 FNYEAQ. This CDR3 region has 17 residues. DNA of the CDR3: TGTGCCAGCAGCAGGACAGGGGGGAGCGGCCCTCACAATGAGCAGTTCTTC. Encoded protein: CASSRTGGSGPHNEQFF.

CDR3: CASSPTGVVADTQYF. The CDR3 bases are TGTGCCAGCTCACCGACAGGGGTGGTGGCAGATACGCAGTATTTT. The chain joins TRBV18 to TRBJ2-3; 8 bases line up with TRBD1. The CDR3 is made up of 15 amino acids. V was pared by 3 bases and J by 4 bases, with 6 bases of the junction left unmatched. Germline loops: CDR1 KGHSH, CDR2 LQKENI.

There are a few counts of this clone. The same CDR3 can be traced to other DNA sequences in this sample. The rearrangement links TRBV4-3 to TRBJ2-1; the match to TRBD2 covers 10 bases. Germline V CDR1 and CDR2: LGHNA, YSLEER. V lost 1 base and J lost 9; bases outside the gene matches: 12. The CDR3 loop spans 17 amino acids. This CDR3 is CASSQVGLAGEGGEQFF. The CDR3 DNA reads TGCGCCAGCAGCCAAGTAGGCCTAGCGGGAGAAGGGGGTGAGCAGTTCTTC.

The chain couples TRBV11-2 to TRBJ1-4; 7 nucleotides line up with TRBD1. Germline values: CDR1 SGHAT, CDR2 FQNNGV. The CDR3 is 17 amino acids. J lost 4 bases, V lost 2 bases, and 10 bases had no gene match. CDR3 amino acids: CASSLQGVTTLNEKLFF. The CDR3 coding sequence is TGTGCCAGCAGCTTACAGGGGGTGACGACGCTTAATGAAAAACTGTTTTTT. The whole variable domain, filled in from reference TRBV11-2 and TRBJ1-4, reads EAGVAQSPRYKIIEKRQSVAFWCNPISGHATLYWYQQILGQGPKLLIQFQNNGVVDDSQLPKDRFSAERLKGVDSTLKIQPAKLEDSAVYLCASSLQGVTTLNEKLFFGSGTQLSVL.

The V call is TRBV15, the J call TRBJ1-3; D ambiguous. The CDR3 runs to 15 residues. In germline, CDR1 is LNHNV, CDR2 YYDKDF (reference sequence). V lost 5 bases to trimming and J lost 1 base, with 12 bases between them. DNA for the CDR3: TGTGCCACCAGCGCCAGCGGAAGATCTGGAAACACCATATATTTT. This sequence encodes CATSASGRSGNTIYF.

CDR3 residues: CAWTRPGVEQYF. CDR3 coding DNA: TGTGCCTGGACCCGCCCCGGGGTCGAGCAGTACTTC. The rearrangement links TRBV30 to TRBJ2-7, with D possibly matching TRBD2 (5 bases). Per germline, CDR1 GTSNPN and CDR2 SVGIG (reference sequence). This CDR3 contains 12 residues. With 4 bases removed from V and 6 bases from J, the gap between germline ends came to 13 bases.

The J gene is TRBJ1-5, the V gene TRBV9; the D is unclear. V lost 0 bases to trimming and J lost 0 bases, with 7 bases between them. Germline lookup yields CDR1 SGDLS and CDR2 YYNGEE. There are 15 residues in the CDR3. CDR3 DNA sequence: TGTGCCAGCAGCGTAGACGGTTATAGCAATCAGCCCCAGCATTTT. Translated: CASSVDGYSNQPQHF.

This chain uses TRBV27 with TRBJ2-7; TRBD1 matches at 7 bases. Trimming took 6 bases from V and 2 from J; bases not matched to a gene: 10. The CDR3 contains 15 residues. Germline CDR1 and CDR2: MNHEY and SMNVEV (reference sequence). As DNA, the CDR3 is TGTGCCAGCAGGCGAGCCGACAGGGTCGCCTACGAGCAGTACTTC. Protein product: CASRRADRVAYEQYF.

J is TRBJ2-5 and V is TRBV5-6, with TRBD1 as a possible D gene (5 bases). The germline V gene has CDR1 SGHDT and CDR2 YYEEEE. CDR3 length equals 13 residues. The V and J ends lost 4 bases and 5 bases respectively, with 12 bases between them. The CDR3 region has the DNA TGTGCCAGCAGCCCCCAGGGCCCTGAGACCCAGTACTTC. This gives the protein CASSPQGPETQYF.

Comments on this clone: Sequence at one end of the junction differs from germline and may be a read error. CDR3 nucleotides: TGCGCCAGCAGCCAAGATACGGGACAGGGTGCTGGGGCCAACGGCCTGACTTTC. Translating gives CASSQDTGQGAGANGLTF. This chain connects TRBV4-3 to TRBJ2-6; 9 bases agree with TRBD1. This CDR3 comprises 18 residues. Per germline, CDR1 LGHNA and CDR2 YSLEER.

The CDR3 DNA reads TGTGCCAGCACGAGCGGGTTCGGCACCGGGGAGCTGTTTTTT. Translating it yields CASTSGFGTGELFF. The chain combines TRBV6-6 with TRBJ2-2, with a weak D call TRBD2 (6 bases). Trimming pared 7 bases from V and 4 bases from J, leaving 13 bases between. The CDR3 has 14 residues. The germline V gene encodes CDR1 MNHNY and CDR2 SVGAGI (reference sequence).